The present T cell receptor beta chain was sequenced within a study of T cell repertoires in aging, cancer and after chemotherapy. Study-level information: The full dataset contained 9.1 million or so TCR reads.

CDR1 MRHNA and CDR2 SNTAGT come from the germline V gene. The CDR3 contains 13 residues. Multiplex touch-down PCR with TRB-A/B primers amplified rearranged V-D-J TRB sequences. TCRdb re-called the multiplex PCR reads through MiXCR, storing one row per CDR3 protein. The table has roughly 12,000 distinct CDR3 sequences, 35% to 45% seen once. The template was genomic DNA from peripheral blood, not RNA. As concerns this clonotype: A junction end diverges from the germline sequence, so it may reflect a read error.

The clonotype comes from a human donor in good health. The donor label of this sample is uncertain. This chain links TRBV6-4 with TRBJ2-3; D is possibly TRBD1 or TRBD2 (5 bases each). The sequenced sample was blood. CDR3 in amino acids: CASSEQGVNTQYF. In nucleotides, the CDR3 is TGCGCCAGCAGTGAGCAGGGAGTGAATACGCAGTATTTT.